Sequencing of this T cell receptor (beta chain) was carried out in a study of metastatic and nonmetastatic thyroid tumors. The ends were cut back, 6 bases at V and 4 bases at J, with 16 bases in the middle. Germline V gene lookup returns CDR1 SGHRS and CDR2 YFSETQ. This CDR3 contains 15 residues. Study processing details: The distant-metastasis classifier for papillary thyroid cancer was built from CDR3 differences across clinicopathological groups. TCRdb re-analyzed the PCR reads using MiXCR. TCRdb, not the authors, supplied the V and J calls. The table shows over 15,000 clones, with less than 30% occurring only once. The entire patient cohort was treatment-naive prior to thyroid surgery. Broader study findings: Patients with malignant thyroid tumors reportedly had significantly higher TCR beta diversity than those with benign nodules, in blood and tumor.

Concerning this clone itself: The target antigen is unknown.

Input material: tumor tissue. The source is a female donor with papillary thyroid cancer or a benign thyroid nodule (not recorded which). Some clones in this sample may be carry-over from other donors' samples. V and J are TRBV5-1 and TRBJ2-2; D unresolved. CDR3 region: CASTSYSPSTGELFF. The CDR3 coding sequence is TGCGCCAGCACCTCCTACTCTCCTAGCACCGGGGAGCTGTTTTTT.